The next 16 T cell receptor beta chains were all read from a single sample in a study of cytotoxic CD8 clonotypes in ibrutinib-treated CLL. The assay was immunoSEQ multiplex PCR, and TCRdb's table has in-frame clones only and misses some. Of more than 200,000 clones detected, just over 70% appear once; the ten largest clones hold 5.5% to 6%. Specimen: PBMCs, collected after 12 months of ibrutinib treatment. The receptors were sampled from a human donor with chronic lymphocytic leukemia.

This sequence joins TRBV6-6 and TRBJ1-4; the match to TRBD1 covers 8 bases. The CDR3 runs to 16 residues. J lost 7 bases, V lost 0 bases, and 7 bases had no gene match. Germline-derived CDR1 and CDR2 are MNHNY and SVGAGI (reference sequence). CDR3 in amino acids: CASSYSVAGGGEKLFF. CDR3 coding DNA: TGTGCCAGCAGTTACTCGGTGGCAGGGGGCGGTGAAAAACTGTTTTTT.

This chain links TRBV4-1 with TRBJ1-5; possibly TRBD1 for D (5 bases). Germline values: CDR1 MGHRA, CDR2 YSYEKL. The CDR3 length is 15 residues. The ends were cut back, 8 bases at V and 7 bases at J, with 21 bases in the middle. Here the CDR3 reads CASARGWESAQPQHF. In DNA, the CDR3 is TGCGCCAGCGCCCGGGGCTGGGAGTCGGCACAGCCCCAGCATTTT.

The CDR3 DNA is TGTGCCAGCAGCGTTGGGTTAATGCAGCCCCAGCATTTT. Protein sequence: CASSVGLMQPQHF. V usage is TRBV9 and J usage is TRBJ1-5; D not resolved. The germline gives CDR1 SGDLS, CDR2 YYNGEE. The CDR3 loop spans 13 amino acids. Trimming cost V 2 bases and J 7 bases, with 10 bases left between them. Looking up the rest from reference TRBV9 and TRBJ1-5 gives the full variable domain: DSGVTQTPKHLITATGQRVTLRCSPRSGDLSVYWYQQSLDQGLQFLIQYYNGEERAKGNILERFSAQQFPDLHSELNLSSLELGDSALYFCASSVGLMQPQHFGDGTRLSIL.

This clone has just a few counts. The genes are TRBV18 and TRBJ2-1; 12 nucleotides line up with TRBD2. With 3 bases clipped from V and 7 bases from J, the junction kept 7 bases outside the gene matches. The CDR3 spans 16 residues. The germline gives CDR1 KGHSH, CDR2 LQKENI. CDR3 in DNA: TGTGCCAGCTCACCCCTAGCGGGAGGGCCGTCGAATGAGCAGTTCTTC. Translating it yields CASSPLAGGPSNEQFF.

CDR3 in DNA: TGCGCCAGCAGCTTGGGGTCAGCCGGAGAGACCCAGTACTTC. Translation gives CASSLGSAGETQYF. V gene TRBV5-1 combines with J gene TRBJ2-5; the D is unclear. V lost 0 bases to trimming and J lost 4 bases, with 10 bases between them. The germline V gene encodes CDR1 SGHRS and CDR2 YFSETQ. The CDR3 extends over 14 amino acids.

The rearrangement uses TRBV5-4 and TRBJ2-4, with a possible D match to TRBD2 (6 bases). The germline V gene has CDR1 SGHNT and CDR2 YYREEE (reference sequence). Between the trimmed V and J ends, which lost 0 bases and 7 bases, there was a span of 14 bases. The CDR3 sequence is 15 residues long. This CDR3 is CASSLGGTHRNIQYF. CDR3 nucleotides: TGTGCCAGCAGCTTGGGCGGGACCCACAGGAACATTCAGTACTTC.

The chain carries TRBV4-1 and TRBJ1-1; D not certain. The CDR3 covers 17 residues. CDR1 is MGHRA and CDR2 is YSYEKL in the germline V gene. The germline V and J ends were trimmed by 0 bases and 0 bases, with 14 bases remaining between them. The CDR3 here is CASSQDIRSSMNTEAFF. CDR3 nucleotides: TGCGCCAGCAGCCAAGATATCAGGAGCTCAATGAACACTGAAGCTTTCTTT.

The rearrangement uses TRBV6-5 and TRBJ1-2; D perhaps matches TRBD1 (5 bases). CDR1 MNHEY and CDR2 SVGAGI come from the germline V gene. The V gene lost 5 bases and the J gene lost 6 bases, with 13 bases spanning the gap. The CDR3 has 13 residues. DNA of the CDR3: TGTGCCAGCAGTGGTTCCTCGGGGCATGGCTACACCTTC. Translation: CASSGSSGHGYTF.

A note on this clone: Sequence at one end of the junction differs from germline and may be a read error. The V and J genes are TRBV4-2 and TRBJ2-1; 7 bases are a match to TRBD2. There are 14 residues in the CDR3. The germline CDR1 and CDR2 sequences are LGHNA and YNFKEQ. This chain's CDR3 is CASSSQGGLAEPIF. As DNA, the CDR3 is TGTGCCAGCAGCTCTCAAGGTGGGCTAGCGGAACCGATCTTC.

CDR3 bases: TGTGCCAGCAGTTTAGGGGGGCTCAGCACTGAAGCTTTCTTT. Amino acids: CASSLGGLSTEAFF. The chain uses TRBV6-1 and TRBJ1-1; D may be TRBD1 (6 bases). The CDR3 is 14 residues long. Trimming cost V 5 bases and J 4 bases, with 14 bases left between them. CDR1 and CDR2 (germline): MNHNS, SASEGT.

This clone has just one count. CDR3 residues: CASRAGTGGKSPLHF. DNA of the CDR3: TGTGCCAGCAGGGCCGGGACAGGGGGAAAATCACCCCTCCACTTT. The V gene is TRBV28, the J gene TRBJ1-6; 11 positions agree with TRBD1. Germline V lookup: CDR1 MDHEN, CDR2 SYDVKM. CDR3 length: 15 amino acids. J gave up 10 bases and V 6 bases, and 8 bases lay outside the gene matches.

The V gene is TRBV27, the J gene TRBJ2-7, with 9 bases that match TRBD2. This CDR3 is built from 16 residues. Trimming at V came to 4 bases and at J to 3 bases, leaving 10 bases not matched to a gene. Germline-derived CDR1 and CDR2 are MNHEY and SMNVEV (reference sequence). The CDR3 sequence is CASSSQAGGSLYEQYF. The CDR3 coding sequence is TGTGCCAGCAGTTCTCAAGCGGGGGGCTCCCTCTACGAGCAGTACTTC.

The V and J genes are TRBV9 and TRBJ1-1, with D tentatively TRBD1 (6 bases). V lost 4 bases and J lost 3, with 16 bases in between. This CDR3 contains 15 residues. Germline CDR1 is SGDLS and CDR2 is YYNGEE. CDR3 sequence (DNA): TGTGCCAGCAGCACCAGTCAGGGGTGGGACACTGAAGCTTTCTTT. Translation gives CASSTSQGWDTEAFF.

The gene calls are TRBV25-1 and TRBJ2-7, with a tentative D call TRBD2 (5 bases). V was trimmed by 7 bases and J by 0 bases, leaving 13 bases between them. Germline CDR1 reads MGHDK; CDR2 reads SYGVNS. The CDR3 contains 14 residues. The CDR3 DNA reads TGTGCCAGCACCAGCGGACTGAGCTCCTACGAGCAGTACTTC. Protein product: CASTSGLSSYEQYF.

Concerning this clone itself: Other DNA sequences in this specimen translate into the identical CDR3. The chain carries TRBV9 and TRBJ1-2, with 7 nucleotides matching TRBD1. Trimming at V came to 3 bases and at J to 4 bases, leaving 3 bases not matched to a gene. CDR1 and CDR2 (germline): SGDLS, YYNGEE. The CDR3 is made up of 13 amino acids. The CDR3 nucleotides are TGTGCCAGCAGCGAGGGACAGTTCTATGGCTACACCTTC. This gives the protein CASSEGQFYGYTF.

CDR3 sequence reads: CASSARVTGGGSYNEQFF. CDR3 nucleotides: TGTGCCAGCAGCGCTAGAGTAACAGGGGGCGGCTCCTACAATGAGCAGTTCTTC. The J gene is TRBJ2-1, the V gene TRBV9, with 9 bases lining up with TRBD1. Trimming cost V 3 bases and J 0 bases; bases outside gene matches: 10. The CDR3 runs 18 residues. Germline-derived CDR1 and CDR2 are SGDLS and YYNGEE.